One TCR beta chain is described in this entry. Antigen specificity is unknown. The CDR3 extends over 16 amino acids. The V and J ends lost 5 bases and 5 bases, in that order; junction bases with no gene match: 11. Germline assignment: CDR1 SGHVS and CDR2 FNYEAQ. This specimen belongs to a study of T cell repertoires in cytomegalovirus infection. Notes on the study in general: HLA-C-restricted CMV-specific TCR beta clonotypes prevailed in the ex vivo response.

One entry per CDR3 protein, called by TCRdb with MiXCR from the reads. The sample lists around 530,000 distinct CDR3 sequences, about a quarter occurring once. Sequencing was done on a sample of PBMCs. This chain joins TRBV7-6 and TRBJ2-1; TRBD2 matches 8 bases. This clonotype was sampled from a human donor in good health (CMV status not recorded). Some clones in this sample may be carry-over from other donors' samples. The CDR3 here is CASSLTSGGRHNEQFF. In DNA form, the CDR3 reads TGTGCCAGCAGCCTAACTTCGGGGGGGAGGCACAATGAGCAGTTCTTC.